This T cell receptor (beta chain) was recovered during a study of beta chain features in type 1 diabetes. For the study at large: Examined across all samples were roughly 100 million sorted cells.

With respect to this clone: Its antigen is still unknown.

In total, each donor contributed a single heparinised blood draw that averaged roughly 100 mL. Since all of the isolated RNA was reverse transcribed, expressed TCRB transcripts were what got sequenced. Sequencing used immunoSEQ multiplex PCR; TCRdb keeps in-frame clones, though not all of them. The repertoire consists of around 300,000 clones, with approximately 11% occurring once and the leading ten covering approximately 0.016%. Notes on the study in general: Naive, central memory and regulatory TCRB repertoires appeared more similar among patients than healthy donors.

The TCR originated in a woman under 40 in good health. Sequenced material: naive CD4+ T cells from blood.

As DNA, the CDR3 is TGTGCCAGCTCACCTCTCTCTAAGGGACAGGGGGCTGGAAACACTGAAGCTTTCTTT. Protein product: CASSPLSKGQGAGNTEAFF. The chain joins TRBV18 to TRBJ1-1, with 12 bases identical to TRBD1. The CDR3 sequence is 19 residues long. J gave up 2 bases and V 3 bases, and 13 bases lay outside the gene matches. Germline V gene sequence: CDR1 KGHSH, CDR2 LQKENI. The entire variable domain, with the rest obtained from reference TRBV18 and TRBJ1-1, is as follows: NAGVMQNPRHLVRRRGQEARLRCSPMKGHSHVYWYRQLPEEGLKFMVYLQKENIIDESGMPKERFSAEFPKEGPSILRIQQVVRGDSAAYFCASSPLSKGQGAGNTEAFFGQGTRLTVV.